What follows are 9 T cell receptor beta chains derived from one specimen sequenced in a study of blood T cell repertoires in COVID-19. Libraries were prepared by immunoSEQ multiplex PCR; TCRdb keeps only in-frame clonotypes and omits some of them. The data hold 70,000 to 90,000 clones, with approximately 85% observed a single time. Material for sequencing was peripheral blood. Receptors were obtained from a man over 45 with active COVID-19.

The chain couples TRBV5-6 to TRBJ2-1; 7 positions match TRBD2. This CDR3 comprises 15 residues. With V trimmed by 3 bases and J by 4 bases, 7 bases remained unmatched. Germline CDR1 and CDR2: SGHDT and YYEEEE. For the CDR3, the DNA is TGTGCCAGCAGCTGGGGGAGGGGCAGGTACAATGAGCAGTTCTTC. This encodes CASSWGRGRYNEQFF.

This clone was observed a single time. V gene TRBV7-7 combines with J gene TRBJ2-5; 9 bases are shared with TRBD1. Trimming removed 6 bases from V and 5 bases from J; junction bases left unmatched: 10. The CDR3 spans 15 residues. Germline V gene data show CDR1 as SSHAT and CDR2 as FNYEAQ (reference sequence). The CDR3 region has the DNA TGTGCCAGCAGTACGGACAGGGGAGTTTCTGAGACCCAGTACTTC. Its protein product is CASSTDRGVSETQYF. Combining the CDR3 with reference TRBV7-7 and TRBJ2-5 gives the whole variable domain GAGVSQSPRYKVTKRGQDVTLRCDPISSHATLYWYQQALGQGPEFLTYFNYEAQPDKSGLPSDRFSAERPEGSISTLTIQRTEQRDSAMYRCASSTDRGVSETQYFGPGTRLLVL.

This chain uses TRBV7-2 with TRBJ2-7, with no clear D. V was trimmed by 5 bases and J by 0 bases, leaving 14 bases between them. Looked up from germline, CDR1 is SGHTA and CDR2 is FQGNSA. The CDR3 length is 15 residues. CDR3 amino acids: CASSDGEVSSYEQYF. CDR3 sequence (DNA): TGTGCCAGCAGCGATGGAGAGGTTAGCTCCTACGAGCAGTACTTC.

The chain joins TRBV27 to TRBJ2-3, with D perhaps matching TRBD1 (6 bases). CDR3 size: 13 residues. Germline assignment: CDR1 MNHEY and CDR2 SMNVEV (reference sequence). Trimming cost V 5 bases and J 3 bases, with 9 bases left between them. The CDR3 nucleotides read TGTGCCAGCAGTGCCAGGGGAACAGATACGCAGTATTTT. Protein sequence: CASSARGTDTQYF.

The chain recombines TRBV15 with TRBJ1-6, with 10 nucleotides matching TRBD1. The CDR3 covers 16 residues. Germline V gene data show CDR1 as LNHNV and CDR2 as YYDKDF (reference sequence). The junction had 6 bases not matched to a gene; V was cut back by 0 bases and J by 10 bases. The CDR3 loop reads CATSREADRGGSPLHF. In DNA, the CDR3 is TGTGCCACCAGCAGAGAAGCGGACAGGGGGGGATCACCCCTCCACTTT. The whole variable domain, remainder taken from reference TRBV15 and TRBJ1-6, is DAMVIQNPRYQVTQFGKPVTLSCSQTLNHNVMYWYQQKSSQAPKLLFHYYDKDFNNEADTPDNFQSRRPNTSFCFLDIRSPGLGDTAMYLCATSREADRGGSPLHFGNGTRLTVT.

The gene calls are TRBV5-8 and TRBJ2-3; perhaps TRBD2 as D (5 bases). The germline V and J ends were trimmed by 4 bases and 1 base, with 16 bases remaining between them. The CDR3 is 16 residues long. The V gene's germline CDR1 is SGHTS and CDR2 YDEGEE. CDR3 protein: CASSLLEGFGTDTQYF. In DNA, the CDR3 is TGTGCCAGCAGCCTCCTAGAGGGCTTTGGCACAGATACGCAGTATTTT.

The sample holds one count of this clone. The chain links TRBV7-2 to TRBJ2-5; perhaps TRBD1 as D (5 bases). This CDR3 has 15 residues. Germline assignment: CDR1 SGHTA and CDR2 FQGNSA. Trimming cost V 1 base and J 5 bases, with 14 bases left between them. The CDR3: CASSLGQGPLETQYF. The CDR3 DNA sequence: TGTGCCAGCAGCTTAGGTCAGGGCCCCTTGGAGACCCAGTACTTC. The full variable domain, in which reference TRBV7-2 and TRBJ2-5 provide the parts outside the CDR3, is GAGVSQSPSNKVTEKGKDVELRCDPISGHTALYWYRQSLGQGLEFLIYFQGNSAPDKSGLPSDRFSAERTGGSVSTLTIQRTQQEDSAVYLCASSLGQGPLETQYFGPGTRLLVL.

The chain links TRBV4-2 to TRBJ2-3, with D maybe TRBD2 (5 bases). V gave up 4 bases and J gave up 14 bases, with 19 bases separating them. There are 13 residues in the CDR3. The V gene's germline CDR1 is LGHNA and CDR2 YNFKEQ. CDR3 loop: CASSRGGPDVLYF. DNA of the CDR3: TGTGCCAGCAGCCGCGGAGGCCCCGATGTCCTGTATTTT.

V and J are TRBV4-1 and TRBJ1-5; D uncertain. The CDR3 covers 15 residues. CDR1 is MGHRA, CDR2 YSYEKL, per germline. V was cut by 2 bases and J by 3 bases, with 11 bases left in between. The CDR3 here is CASSQTARPNQPQHF. The CDR3 DNA follows: TGCGCCAGCAGCCAAACCGCGCGGCCCAATCAGCCCCAGCATTTT.